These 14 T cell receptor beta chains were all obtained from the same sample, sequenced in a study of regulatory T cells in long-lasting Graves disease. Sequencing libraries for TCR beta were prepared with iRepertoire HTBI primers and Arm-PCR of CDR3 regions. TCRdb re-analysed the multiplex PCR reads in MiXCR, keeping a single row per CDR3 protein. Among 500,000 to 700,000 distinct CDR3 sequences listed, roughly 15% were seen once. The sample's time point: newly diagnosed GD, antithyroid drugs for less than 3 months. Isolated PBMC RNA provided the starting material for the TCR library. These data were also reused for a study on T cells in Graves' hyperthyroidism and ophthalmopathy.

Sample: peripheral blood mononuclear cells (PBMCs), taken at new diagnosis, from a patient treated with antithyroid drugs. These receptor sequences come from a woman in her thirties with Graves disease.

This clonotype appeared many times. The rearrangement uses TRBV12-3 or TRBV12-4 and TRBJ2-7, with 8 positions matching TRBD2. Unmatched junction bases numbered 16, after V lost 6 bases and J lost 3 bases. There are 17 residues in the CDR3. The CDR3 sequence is CASSPGGVRLTVYEQYF. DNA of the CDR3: TGTGCCAGCAGCCCGGGGGGGGTCAGGTTGACCGTCTACGAGCAGTACTTC.

DNA for the CDR3: TGTGCCAGCCTCCAGGGGGCCGGGTCACCCCTCCACTTT. Translating it yields CASLQGAGSPLHF. J is TRBJ1-6 and V is TRBV6-1, with 8 positions matching TRBD1. V was clipped by 8 bases and J by 10 bases; unmatched bases: 7. The CDR3 contains 13 residues. Germline assignment: CDR1 MNHNS and CDR2 SASEGT.

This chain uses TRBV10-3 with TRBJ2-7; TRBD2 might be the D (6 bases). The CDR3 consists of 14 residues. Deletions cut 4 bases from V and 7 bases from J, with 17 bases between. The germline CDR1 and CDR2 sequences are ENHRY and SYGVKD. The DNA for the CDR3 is TGTGCCATCAGTGGGGGGGTGGGGGGTCCGGAGCAGTACTTC. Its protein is CAISGGVGGPEQYF.

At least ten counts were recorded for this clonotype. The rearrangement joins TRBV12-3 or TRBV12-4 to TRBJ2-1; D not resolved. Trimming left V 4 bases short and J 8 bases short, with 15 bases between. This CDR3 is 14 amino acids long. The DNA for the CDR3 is TGTGCCAGCAGTTGGGCTTTTCGTCCGGATGAGCAGTTCTTC. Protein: CASSWAFRPDEQFF.

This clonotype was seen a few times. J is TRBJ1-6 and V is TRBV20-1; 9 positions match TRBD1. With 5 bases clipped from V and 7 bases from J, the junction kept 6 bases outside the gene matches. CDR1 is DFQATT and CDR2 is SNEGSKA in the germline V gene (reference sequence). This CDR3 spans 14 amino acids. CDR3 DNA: TGCAGTGCTGGGGACAGGGTGAGCAATTCACCCCTCCACTTT. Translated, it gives CSAGDRVSNSPLHF.

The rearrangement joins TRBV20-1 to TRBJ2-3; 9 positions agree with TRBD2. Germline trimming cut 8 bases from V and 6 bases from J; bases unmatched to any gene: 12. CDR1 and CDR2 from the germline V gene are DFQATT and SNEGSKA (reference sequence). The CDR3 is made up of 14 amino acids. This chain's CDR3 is CSSPGLAYGDTQYF. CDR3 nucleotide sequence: TGCAGTTCCCCAGGACTAGCGTATGGGGATACGCAGTATTTT.

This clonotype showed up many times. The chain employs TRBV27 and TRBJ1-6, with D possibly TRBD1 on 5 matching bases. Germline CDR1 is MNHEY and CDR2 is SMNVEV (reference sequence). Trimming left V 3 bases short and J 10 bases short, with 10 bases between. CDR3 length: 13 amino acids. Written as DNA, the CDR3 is TGTGCCAGCAGTTTCGAGGGGAAATCACCCCTCCACTTT. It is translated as CASSFEGKSPLHF.

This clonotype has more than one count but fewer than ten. This CDR3 is CASSDQGAGNQPQHF. DNA of the CDR3: TGTGCCAGCAGCGACCAGGGGGCGGGCAATCAGCCCCAGCATTTT. This chain links TRBV6-2 or TRBV6-3 with TRBJ1-5, with 8 bases aligning to TRBD1. The germline CDR1 and CDR2 sequences are MNHEY and SVGEGT. The CDR3 covers 15 residues. The junction had 6 bases not matched to a gene; V was cut back by 6 bases and J by 2 bases.

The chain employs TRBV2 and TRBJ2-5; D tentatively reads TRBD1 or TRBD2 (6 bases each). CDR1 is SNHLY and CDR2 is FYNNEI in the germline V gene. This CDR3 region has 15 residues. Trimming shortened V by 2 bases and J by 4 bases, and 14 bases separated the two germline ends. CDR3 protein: CASSEWGHGGETQYF. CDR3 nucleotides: TGTGCCAGCAGTGAATGGGGACACGGGGGAGAGACCCAGTACTTC.

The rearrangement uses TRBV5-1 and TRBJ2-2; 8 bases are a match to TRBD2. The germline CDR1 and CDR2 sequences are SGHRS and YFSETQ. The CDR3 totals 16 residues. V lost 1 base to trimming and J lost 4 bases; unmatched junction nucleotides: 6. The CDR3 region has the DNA TGCGCCAGCAGCTTGTTTAGCGGGATGCTCACCGGGGAGCTGTTTTTT. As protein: CASSLFSGMLTGELFF.

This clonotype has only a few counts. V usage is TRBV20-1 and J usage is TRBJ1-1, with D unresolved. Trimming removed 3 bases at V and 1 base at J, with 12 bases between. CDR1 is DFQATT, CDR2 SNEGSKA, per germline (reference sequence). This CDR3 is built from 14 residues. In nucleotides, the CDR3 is TGCAGTGCTAGTTACGGAGGAAAGAACACTGAAGCTTTCTTT. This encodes CSASYGGKNTEAFF.

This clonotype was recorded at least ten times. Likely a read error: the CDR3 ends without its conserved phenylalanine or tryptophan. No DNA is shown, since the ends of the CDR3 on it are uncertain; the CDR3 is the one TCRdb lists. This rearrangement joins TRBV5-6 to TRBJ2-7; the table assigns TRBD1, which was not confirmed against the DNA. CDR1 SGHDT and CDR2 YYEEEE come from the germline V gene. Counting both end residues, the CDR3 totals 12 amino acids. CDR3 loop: CASSLSMGEQAM.

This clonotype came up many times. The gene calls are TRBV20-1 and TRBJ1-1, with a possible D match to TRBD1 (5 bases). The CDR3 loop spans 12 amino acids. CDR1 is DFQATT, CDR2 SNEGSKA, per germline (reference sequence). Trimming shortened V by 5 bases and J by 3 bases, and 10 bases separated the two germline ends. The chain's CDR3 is CSARRGDTEAFF. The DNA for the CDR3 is TGCAGTGCTCGACGAGGGGACACTGAAGCTTTCTTT.

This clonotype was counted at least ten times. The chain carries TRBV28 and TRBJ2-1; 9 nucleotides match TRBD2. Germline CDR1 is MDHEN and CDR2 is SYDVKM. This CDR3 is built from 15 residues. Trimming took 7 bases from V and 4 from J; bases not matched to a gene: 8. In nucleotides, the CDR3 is TGTGCCAGCACGACCGAGCGGGAGGCTTACAATGAGCAGTTCTTC. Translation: CASTTEREAYNEQFF.